This paragraph reports one T cell receptor beta chain. These data belong to a study of OX40 agonist ivuxolimab in advanced cancers. Produced via immunoSEQ multiplex PCR; TCRdb's table is partial and in-frame only. Of 75,000 to 90,000 clones in the sample, 92% were seen once. Germline assignment: CDR1 SGHNT and CDR2 YYREEE (reference sequence). The V segment lost 2 bases and the J segment 1 base; nucleotides outside the gene matches: 5. This CDR3 contains 15 residues. The TCR was taken from an adult with an advanced solid tumor such as melanoma, head and neck, liver or kidney cancer. V is TRBV5-4 and J is TRBJ2-5; 7 bases fit TRBD2. The sequencing used CD4+ or CD8+ T cells sorted from blood, collected in a trial of the OX40 agonist ivuxolimab. The CDR3 protein is CASSFSSGSQETQYF. In nucleotides, the CDR3 is TGTGCCAGCAGCTTTAGTAGCGGGTCCCAAGAGACCCAGTACTTC.